This T cell receptor beta chain was documented in a study of T cells after yellow fever vaccination (dated by TCRdb to about 2019). Turning to the overall study: The SMART-Seq v4 Ultra Low Input RNA kit was used to prepare libraries from fractions with low cell numbers. Bulk TCR alpha and beta repertoires were sequenced longitudinally to track T-cell clones before and after primary and booster YFV17D yellow fever vaccination. Two healthy male donors, one aged 18 to 30 and one aged 30 to 40 years, were included in the cohort. Blood was collected at multiple timepoints before and after primary and secondary immunization, and bulk PBMC replicates and cell subsets were isolated.

Synthesis of TCR cDNA relied on 5'RACE template switching, a step that introduced a universal primer site along with unique molecular identifiers. Priming for cDNA synthesis came from both the TCR alpha and TCR beta constant segments. Libraries were amplified in two PCR steps, with sample barcodes and sequencing adapters added in the second step. Sequencing of libraries was done on Illumina HiSeq 2500 (2x100 bp) or NovaSeq (2x150 bp). The authors' analysis ran thus. MIGEC was used to demultiplex reads and collapse the reads into UMI consensus sequences, and MiXCR was used for V(D)J alignment. Vaccine-responding clonotypes were defined with edgeR using replicate PBMC samples, requiring FDR below 0.01 and a log2 fold change above 5 up to day 15. Bulk clonotypes were assigned CD4 or CD8 identity according to which sequenced CD4 or CD8 repertoire held them at higher abundance. The public reads were reprocessed in TCRdb via fastp at Q25 and MiXCR, keeping in-frame beta chains. Here each entry gathers all rows of one CDR3 protein and keeps the most common genes and DNA. The V and J calls were not made by the authors but by TCRdb's processing. The sample contains some 670,000 distinct CDR3 sequences, about 12% of them found a single time. The ten largest clones represent 15% of the sample.

The junction carries 11 bases between V and J, which are trimmed by 4 bases and 0 bases respectively. The germline V gene yields SGHRS for CDR1 and YFSETQ for CDR2. The CDR3 spans 15 residues, from the cysteine through the phenylalanine. Only the CDR3 region is kept as DNA, spanning 45 bases read in frame from base 1. In light of the paper, this sample's treatment or condition label describes: live attenuated yellow fever vaccine strain. At every blood-draw timepoint, two biological replicates of bulk PBMCs were collected. A standard Ficoll-Paque protocol was used to isolate PBMCs from peripheral blood. RNA was extracted with TriZol from bulk PBMCs, CD4 and CD8 fractions, and dextramer-positive and dextramer-negative fractions. Results and caveats for the whole study, not just this receptor: The secondary T-cell response was weaker than the primary response but faster, peaking on day 5 instead of day 15. Because abundant contaminating clonotypes from the bulk population could be contained in FACS-sorted repertoires, computational filtering was required. Most clones expanded after primary vaccination (96% of CD4 and 80% to 90% of CD8) were re-detected after the booster, suggesting that broad memory maintenance occurred. Because only a couple of donors were included in the study, the extent to which the findings can be generalized is limited. A small share of clonotypes was detected in both CD4 and CD8 compartments, with the overlap likely arising from convergent recombination.

Of note for this clonotype: Its target antigen remains unknown. Within one base of it there is no much larger clone, and no base qualities were kept.

The source was PBMCs, collected on the day of the yellow fever booster vaccination. This sequence originates from a man aged 25-40 years who received the YFV17D yellow fever vaccine. The sequence joins TRBV5-1 to TRBJ2-1, with the D gene not clear enough to name. The CDR3: CASSPLVASYNEQFF. The nucleotide sequence reads TGCGCCAGCAGCCCGTTAGTAGCCTCCTACAATGAGCAGTTCTTC.